Below, 3 T cell receptor beta chains from the same sample are listed, as sequenced in a study of shared clonotypes between healthy human individuals. Sequenced by immunoSEQ multiplex PCR; TCRdb stores in-frame clones only, minus some. The data show around 1,000,000 clones, roughly 80% seen once. The sample taken for sequencing was memory CD4+ T cells from PBMCs. Subset indicated: CD45RA-negative fraction. The receptors derive from a man between 18 and 35 years old in good health. Some clones in this sample may be carry-over from other donors' samples.

To note about this clone: Likely a read error: the CDR3 ends without its conserved phenylalanine or tryptophan. This chain links TRBV4-2 with TRBJ2-2; the D gene is possibly TRBD2 (6 bases). CDR1 is LGHNA, CDR2 YNFKEQ, per germline. The CDR3 sequence is 18 residues long. V was trimmed by 0 bases and J by 7 bases, leaving 21 bases between them. CDR3 amino acids: CASSQDWERTAGSGELFS. In DNA, the CDR3 is TGTGCCAGCAGCCAAGATTGGGAGCGGACGGCCGGGAGCGGGGAGCTGTTTTCT.

The rearrangement links TRBV4-3 to TRBJ2-7; 8 nucleotides agree with TRBD1. This CDR3 spans 15 amino acids. The trim removed 2 bases at V and 2 bases at J, leaving 5 bases unmatched. Germline V lookup: CDR1 LGHNA, CDR2 YSLEER. Here the CDR3 DNA reads TGCGCCAGCAGCCAAAGGCCGGACAGGGCCTACGAGCAGTACTTC. Protein sequence: CASSQRPDRAYEQYF.

On this clone itself: Other DNA sequences in this specimen translate into the identical CDR3. The CDR3 region is CASSLSPGNTIYF. The DNA for the CDR3 is TGCGCCAGCAGCTTGTCCCCTGGAAACACCATATATTTT. V is TRBV5-1 and J is TRBJ1-3; D is unclear. CDR3 length equals 13 residues. Trimming stripped 1 base from V and 2 bases from J, with 4 bases between. Germline CDR1 is SGHRS and CDR2 is YFSETQ.